Listed below are T cell receptor beta chains from one sample, sequenced in a study of blood T cell repertoires in COVID-19. Produced via immunoSEQ multiplex PCR; TCRdb's table is partial and in-frame only. The sample lists about 90,000 clones, roughly 92% occurring once. Material: peripheral blood. Receptors originate from a woman in her sixties or seventies with active COVID-19. The CDR3 runs from the conserved cysteine through the conserved F or W. Each record gives: V gene, J gene, clone size, D gene, CDR3 DNA, CDR3 protein. A D gene is named only where the DNA matches it firmly. Size is stated for part of the rows, as once, few or many counts, or as a class when the clone is expanded.

>TRBV28|TRBJ2-3|-|-
TGTGCCAGCAGTTTAGATACTCAACGAGGAGATACGCAGTATTTT
CASSLDTQRGDTQYF
>TRBV9|TRBJ2-1|-|TRBD1
TGTGCCAGCAGCCCAATTGGACAGGGCAAGCAGTTCTTC
CASSPIGQGKQFF
>TRBV28|TRBJ1-2|-|-
TGTGCCAGCAGTTTCTTCCATAAGGGCGCCGGAGGATATGGCTACACCTTC
CASSFFHKGAGGYGYTF
>TRBV6-6|TRBJ2-5|-|TRBD1
TGTGCCAGCACCACTACAGGGGGAGTCGAGACCCAGTACTTC
CASTTTGGVETQYF
>TRBV5-1|TRBJ2-5|once|-
TGCGCCAGCAGCTTGGGAACAGGGCCCCAAGAGACCCAGTACTTC
CASSLGTGPQETQYF
>TRBV5-1|TRBJ2-7|once|TRBD1
TGCGCCAGCAGCTTGACCGGGACAGCCTACGAGCAGTACTTC
CASSLTGTAYEQYF
>TRBV6-5|TRBJ1-1|-|-
TGTGCCAGCAGTCCCGGACAGCTTAACACTGAAGCTTTCTTT
CASSPGQLNTEAFF
>TRBV28|TRBJ1-1|-|-
TGTGCCAGCAGTTTCCGGGTCCGTCGCACTGAAGCTTTCTTT
CASSFRVRRTEAFF
>TRBV6-5|TRBJ1-5|-|TRBD1
TGTGCCAGCAGGCAGGGGGGCAGTGGCAATCAGCCCCAGCATTTT
CASRQGGSGNQPQHF
>TRBV28|TRBJ2-1|-|TRBD2
TGTGCCAGCAGCTCACCGGGGGGGCCGTACAATGAGCAGTTCTTC
CASSSPGGPYNEQFF
>TRBV3-1/TRBV3-2|TRBJ2-7|-|-
TGTGCCAGCAGCCAAGAAGGGGGCGAGCAGTACTTC
CASSQEGGEQYF
>TRBV12-5|TRBJ1-1|-|TRBD1
TGTGCTAGTGGTAAGGGGGCGTGGGACACTGAAGCTTTCTTT
CASGKGAWDTEAFF
>TRBV29-1|TRBJ2-3|-|TRBD2
TGCAGCGTTTGTCCGGGGGGGCCGCCAGATACGCAGTATTTT
CSVCPGGPPDTQYF
>TRBV27|TRBJ2-3|-|TRBD2
TGTGCCAGCAGTTTTAGAACCCCGCTCTTAGGACTAGCGGGAGACCATTTCACAGATACGCAGTATTTT
CASSFRTPLLGLAGDHFTDTQYF
>TRBV5-1|TRBJ2-7|once|TRBD1
TGCGCCAGCAGCCCGGGACAGGGAGACTACGAGCAGTACTTC
CASSPGQGDYEQYF
>TRBV12-3/TRBV12-4|TRBJ1-1|-|-
TGTGCCAGCAGTCTTACAGCGGGTGAAGCTTTCTTT
CASSLTAGEAFF
>TRBV28|TRBJ2-1|-|-
TGTGCCAGCAGTCCCTCGAGCTACAATGAGCAGTTCTTC
CASSPSSYNEQFF
>TRBV7-9|TRBJ1-4|-|-
TGTGCCAGCAGCTTCAAAGGGGCACTAAATGAAAAACTGTTTTTT
CASSFKGALNEKLFF
>TRBV27|TRBJ1-4|-|TRBD1
TGTGCCAGCACCCGAACAGGGGCTAATGAAAAACTGTTTTTT
CASTRTGANEKLFF
>TRBV7-2|TRBJ2-1|-|TRBD2
TGTGCCAGCAGCCCCTCGCGGGAGAGGTACAATGAGCAGTTCTTC
CASSPSRERYNEQFF
>TRBV18|TRBJ1-1|-|TRBD1
TGTGCCAGCTCGCAGACAGGGGTTAACACTGAAGCTTTCTTT
CASSQTGVNTEAFF
>TRBV7-2|TRBJ2-5|once|TRBD2
TGTGCCAGCAGCCCCGTAGGGCTAGCGGGGGGGGTGACCCAGTACTTC
CASSPVGLAGGVTQYF
>TRBV27|TRBJ2-2|-|TRBD2
TGTGCCAGCAGTTTGAGACTAGCGGGAGTTTACACCGGGGAGCTGTTTTTT
CASSLRLAGVYTGELFF
>TRBV7-6|TRBJ2-5|-|TRBD2
TGTGCCAGCAGCCTTAGTACTAGCGGGTATCAAGAGACCCAGTACTTC
CASSLSTSGYQETQYF
>TRBV30|TRBJ1-4|-|TRBD1
TGTGCCGGGGGACAGGGGACTGAAAAACTGTTTTTT
CAGGQGTEKLFF
>TRBV7-2|TRBJ2-7|-|-
TGTGCCAGCAGCTTAGTACTAACCAGCTACGAGCAGTACTTC
CASSLVLTSYEQYF
>TRBV9|TRBJ1-5|-|TRBD1
TGTGCCAGCAGCTGGTCGGGACAGTCAGAACAGCCCCAGCATTTT
CASSWSGQSEQPQHF
>TRBV9|TRBJ1-4|-|TRBD1
TGTGCCAGCAGCGTGACAGGGGGATCGGAAAAACTGTTTTTT
CASSVTGGSEKLFF
>TRBV29-1|TRBJ1-4|-|-
TGCAGCGTTTTGGAGGAAAAACTGTTTTTT
CSVLEEKLFF
>TRBV6-5|TRBJ2-7|-|TRBD1
TGTGCCAGCATTTGGACAGGGGTCTCGGAGCAGTACTTC
CASIWTGVSEQYF
>TRBV12-3/TRBV12-4|TRBJ1-1|-|TRBD1
TGTGCCAGCGGGACAGGGCCCGGCACTGAAGCTTTCTTT
CASGTGPGTEAFF
>TRBV7-2|TRBJ1-1|-|TRBD1
TGTGCCAGCAGGCTTATGGGACAGGGGACTGAAGCTTTCTTT
CASRLMGQGTEAFF
>TRBV29-1|TRBJ1-1|-|-
TGCAGCGTTGGCCCCGGAGGGAACACTGAAGCTTTCTTT
CSVGPGGNTEAFF
>TRBV5-6|TRBJ1-6|-|TRBD1
TGTGCCAGCAGCCCGTTGGACAGGGGTAATTCACCCCTCCACTTT
CASSPLDRGNSPLHF
>TRBV6-5|TRBJ2-1|-|-
TGTGCCAGCAGTTCCCCCTCCGGCAATGAGCAGTTCTTC
CASSSPSGNEQFF
>TRBV11-2|TRBJ1-2|-|TRBD1
TGTGCCAGCAGCTTAGCGGCCAGTTGGACAGGGACAGATGGCTACACCTTC
CASSLAASWTGTDGYTF
>TRBV7-2|TRBJ1-5|-|-
TGTGCCAGCAGCCCCGGGGGGGGCCCACTTTATAGCAATCAGCCCCGGCATTTT
CASSPGGGPLYSNQPRHF
>TRBV9|TRBJ2-1|few|-
TGTGCCAGCAGCAACGGCGGGTTAAACAATGAGCAGTTCTTC
CASSNGGLNNEQFF
>TRBV12-5|TRBJ1-1|-|TRBD1
TGTGCTAGTGGGTGGGACAGATCTTACACTGAAGCTTTCTTT
CASGWDRSYTEAFF
>TRBV10-3|TRBJ2-3|-|TRBD2
TGTGCCATCAGTGGGACTAGCGGCACAGATACGCAGTATTTT
CAISGTSGTDTQYF
>TRBV9|TRBJ2-3|-|TRBD2
TGTGCCAGCAGCCTACTAGCGGGGCCTAGCACGGATACGCAGTATTTT
CASSLLAGPSTDTQYF
>TRBV24-1|TRBJ2-7|once|TRBD2
TGTGCCACCAGTGATGCTCTAGCGGGAGGAGGTTACGAGCAGTACTTC
CATSDALAGGGYEQYF
>TRBV5-1|TRBJ2-2|-|TRBD1
TGCGCCAGCAGCTTGGGGACAGGGGGTTCGGCCGGGGAGCTGTTTTTT
CASSLGTGGSAGELFF
>TRBV3-1/TRBV3-2|TRBJ2-1|-|-
TGTGCCAGCAGCCAAGGATCTTTCTACTACGATGAGCAGTTCTTC
CASSQGSFYYDEQFF
>TRBV15|TRBJ1-1|-|-
TGTGCCACCAGCAGAGATCGGGGAGGGGGGGGCACTGAAGCTTTCTTT
CATSRDRGGGGTEAFF
>TRBV7-3|TRBJ1-1|-|-
TGTGCCAGCAGCATCACAGGGCTGGGCACTGAAGCTTTCTTT
CASSITGLGTEAFF
>TRBV20-1|TRBJ2-1|-|-
TGCAGTGCTAGTCCTACTGAAAGATACAATGAGCAGTTCTTC
CSASPTERYNEQFF
>TRBV6-5|TRBJ1-4|-|-
TGTGCCAGCAGTTCTCGGACAGCAGCAACTAATGAAAAACTGTTTTTT
CASSSRTAATNEKLFF
>TRBV3-1/TRBV3-2|TRBJ2-5|-|TRBD2
TGTGCCAGCAGCCAATTCCTACCGGGACTAGCGGGAGATGAGACCCAGTACTTC
CASSQFLPGLAGDETQYF
>TRBV7-2|TRBJ2-1|-|TRBD1
TGTGCCAGCAGCTGGGACAGGGGCGGTGAGCAGTTCTTC
CASSWDRGGEQFF
>TRBV28|TRBJ1-2|-|TRBD1
TGTGCCAGCAGTTTCGGGACAGGGGCTGGCTATGGCTACACCTTC
CASSFGTGAGYGYTF
>TRBV2|TRBJ1-3|-|-
TGTGCCAGCAGGAACGTCCGGGGGGGCAGTGGAAACACCATATATTTT
CASRNVRGGSGNTIYF
>TRBV5-6|TRBJ2-7|-|-
TGTGCCAGCAGCCCCGATTCAGGGAACTCCCTTTCCGAGCAGTACTTC
CASSPDSGNSLSEQYF
>TRBV6-1|TRBJ2-7|-|-
TGTGCCAGCAGTGAACCCAGGTATCCCTACGAGCAGTACTTC
CASSEPRYPYEQYF
>TRBV28|TRBJ2-2|-|TRBD2
TGTGCCAGCAGTACCCCCCTACAGGGGCCTTCTCTAGCGGGAGTGGTCGGGGAGCTGTTTTTT
CASSTPLQGPSLAGVVGELFF